Following are 13 T cell receptor beta chains from one sample sequenced in a study of neurological immune-mediated disorders. TCRdb independently ran MiXCR on the 5' RACE reads; one entry per CDR3 protein. The repertoire holds 23,000 or so distinct CDR3 sequences, with about 13% as singletons. The sample consisted of PBMCs. The receptors were gathered from a woman aged 55-75 years with HTLV-1-associated myelopathy (HAM/TSP).

This clonotype was detected ten times or more. This sequence joins TRBV5-1 and TRBJ1-2; tentatively, D is TRBD1 (6 bases). The germline V gene encodes CDR1 SGHRS and CDR2 YFSETQ. This CDR3 is 12 amino acids long. Trimming removed 5 bases at V and 4 bases at J, with 9 bases between. CDR3 loop: CASRPDSYGYTF. In nucleotides, the CDR3 is TGCGCCAGCAGGCCGGACAGCTATGGCTACACCTTC. Based on the CDR3 plus reference TRBV5-1 and TRBJ1-2, the full variable domain is KAGVTQTPRYLIKTRGQQVTLSCSPISGHRSVSWYQQTPGQGLQFLFEYFSETQRNKGNFPGRFSGRQFSNSRSEMNVSTLELGDSALYLCASRPDSYGYTFGSGTRLTVV.

This clonotype was seen repeatedly, ten times or more. The rearrangement joins TRBV20-1 to TRBJ1-1; tentative D call: TRBD1 (5 bases). The germline CDR1 and CDR2 sequences are DFQATT and SNEGSKA (reference sequence). This CDR3 has 13 residues. CDR3: CRAGQAINTEAFF. CDR3 nucleotide sequence: TGCAGAGCGGGGCAGGCGATCAACACTGAAGCTTTCTTT.

This clonotype was detected many times. V and J are TRBV6-4 and TRBJ1-2; a possible D gene is TRBD1 (5 bases). Trimming removed 2 bases from V and 4 bases from J, with 14 bases in between. Germline V gene lookup returns CDR1 MRHNA and CDR2 SNTAGT. The CDR3 has 15 amino acids. This CDR3 reads CASSDKGQGFYGYTF. The CDR3 DNA sequence: TGTGCCAGCAGTGACAAGGGTCAGGGCTTCTATGGCTACACCTTC.

V and J are TRBV5-1 and TRBJ1-1; perhaps TRBD1 as D (6 bases). Germline lookup yields CDR1 SGHRS and CDR2 YFSETQ. CDR3 length: 14 amino acids. V was pared by 4 bases and J by 0 bases, with 10 bases between. The CDR3 DNA reads TGCGCCAGCAGCCCTGGACAGATGAACACTGAAGCTTTCTTT. This codes for CASSPGQMNTEAFF.

Ten or more counts support this clonotype. The V and J genes are TRBV20-1 and TRBJ2-5; D is perhaps TRBD2 (7 bases). CDR3 size: 14 residues. Germline values: CDR1 DFQATT, CDR2 SNEGSKA (reference sequence). Trimming shortened V by 5 bases and J by 4 bases, and 17 bases separated the two germline ends. The CDR3 DNA sequence: TGCAGTGCTCAGCTAGGGGGGGTCCGAGAGACCCAGTACTTC. The encoded protein is CSAQLGGVRETQYF.

This clonotype was seen ten or more times. The V call is TRBV20-1, the J call TRBJ1-6; 7 bases align to TRBD1. Germline CDR1 is DFQATT and CDR2 is SNEGSKA (reference sequence). V dropped 3 bases and J dropped 8; count of bases not matched to a gene: 4. CDR3 length equals 13 residues. The CDR3 DNA reads as TGCAGTGCTAGGACAGGGATGGATTCACCCCTCCACTTT. This codes for CSARTGMDSPLHF.

Ten or more counts support this clonotype. The chain is built from TRBV20-1 and TRBJ1-5; 9 nucleotides line up with TRBD1. The CDR3 extends over 14 amino acids. CDR1 is DFQATT, CDR2 SNEGSKA, per germline (reference sequence). Trimming removed 3 bases from V and 5 bases from J; junction bases left unmatched: 5. CDR3 DNA sequence: TGCAGTGCTAGCCCGGGACAGGGTGATCAGCCCCAGCATTTT. This encodes CSASPGQGDQPQHF.

This chain connects TRBV18 to TRBJ2-7; D may be TRBD1 (6 bases). The CDR3 is 14 residues long. V lost 2 bases and J 0 bases, leaving 8 bases between the germline ends. In germline, CDR1 is KGHSH, CDR2 LQKENI. The CDR3 DNA reads TGTGCCAGCTCACCAGAGGACAGCTCCTACGAGCAGTACTTC. It translates to CASSPEDSSYEQYF.

About this clonotype itself: This could be a read error, since a much larger clone is one nucleotide away. The chain uses TRBV11-2 and TRBJ2-7; no firm D call. The V end was cut by 5 bases, the J end by 2 bases, with 16 bases between. CDR3 length equals 15 residues. The germline gives CDR1 SGHAT, CDR2 FQNNGV. CDR3 bases: TGTGCCAGCAGCCCCCCGAACGTGAGACCCTACGAGCAGTACTTC. Protein: CASSPPNVRPYEQYF.

To note about this clonotype: The junction and the germline gene differ at one end; a read error may be behind it. The gene calls are TRBV3-1 and TRBJ2-2; TRBD2 aligns across 11 bases. The CDR3 length is 16 residues. CDR1 is LGHDT and CDR2 is YNNKEL in the germline V gene (reference sequence). The CDR3 is CASSLQTSGDIGGLFF. The CDR3 DNA is TGTGCCAGCAGCCTTCAGACTAGCGGGGACATTGGGGGGCTGTTTTTT.

This clonotype was recorded many times. V gene TRBV5-1 combines with J gene TRBJ2-4, with TRBD2 matching 8 bases. The CDR3 covers 14 residues. V lost 4 bases, J lost 7 bases, and 7 bases stayed unmatched. Per germline, CDR1 SGHRS and CDR2 YFSETQ. As DNA, the CDR3 is TGCGCCAGCAGCACCTCGGGGGGGAACAACATTCAGTACTTC. It specifies CASSTSGGNNIQYF. The whole variable domain, remainder taken from reference TRBV5-1 and TRBJ2-4, is KAGVTQTPRYLIKTRGQQVTLSCSPISGHRSVSWYQQTPGQGLQFLFEYFSETQRNKGNFPGRFSGRQFSNSRSEMNVSTLELGDSALYLCASSTSGGNNIQYFGAGTRLSVL.

The rearrangement joins TRBV10-2 to TRBJ1-5; 12 bases are a match to TRBD1. CDR3 length equals 18 residues. Trimming removed 6 bases from V and 6 bases from J; junction bases left unmatched: 15. The V gene's germline CDR1 is WSHSY and CDR2 SAAADI. CDR3 sequence reads: CASSAGPGQGATRQPQHF. The CDR3 DNA sequence: TGCGCCAGCAGCGCCGGACCGGGACAGGGGGCTACTCGTCAGCCCCAGCATTTT.

This clonotype was seen at least ten times. V usage is TRBV5-1 and J usage is TRBJ2-3; 13 bases match TRBD2. The germline gives CDR1 SGHRS, CDR2 YFSETQ. Trimming at V came to 7 bases and at J to 6 bases, leaving 5 bases not matched to a gene. The CDR3 is 14 residues long. CDR3 bases: TGCGCCAGCGGACTAGCGGGAGATGGGGATACGCAGTATTTT. Encoded protein: CASGLAGDGDTQYF.